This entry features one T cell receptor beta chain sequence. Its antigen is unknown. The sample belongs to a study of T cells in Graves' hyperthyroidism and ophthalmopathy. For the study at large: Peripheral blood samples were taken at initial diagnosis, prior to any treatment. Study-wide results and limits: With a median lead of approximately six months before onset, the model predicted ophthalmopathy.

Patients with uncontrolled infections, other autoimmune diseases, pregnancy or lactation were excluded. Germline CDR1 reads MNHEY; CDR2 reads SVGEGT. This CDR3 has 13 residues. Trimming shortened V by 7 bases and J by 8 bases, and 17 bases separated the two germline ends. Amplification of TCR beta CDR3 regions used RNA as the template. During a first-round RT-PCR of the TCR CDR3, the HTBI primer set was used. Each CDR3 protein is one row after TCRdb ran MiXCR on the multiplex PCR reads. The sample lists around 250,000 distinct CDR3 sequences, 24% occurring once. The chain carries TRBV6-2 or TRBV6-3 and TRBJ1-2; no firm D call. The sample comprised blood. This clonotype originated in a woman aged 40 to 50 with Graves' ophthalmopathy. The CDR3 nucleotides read TGTGCCAGCATGAATTCAGATGGGCGAGGCTACACCTTC. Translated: CASMNSDGRGYTF.